The text below deals with one T cell receptor (beta chain). Its antigen is unidentified. Germline CDR1 is MNHEY and CDR2 is SVGAGI. The V segment lost 5 bases and the J segment 10 bases; nucleotides outside the gene matches: 7. This CDR3 contains 13 residues. Overall study findings and caveats: Tumor Tregs overlapped most with tumor, then blood, naive CD4+ cells. Larger-cohort validation covered only one TCR beta V-J rearrangement.

Tregs were sorted as CD4+CD25+CD127-/low cells. TCRdb fed the 5' RACE reads into MiXCR, producing one record per CDR3 protein. Here the sample spans several thousand distinct CDR3 sequences, approximately 46% being singletons. This receptor was obtained from a female donor with breast cancer. This chain links TRBV6-5 with TRBJ2-1; 8 bases are a match to TRBD1. Sequenced material: Tregs sorted from a lymph node. DNA for the CDR3: TGTGCCAGCAGTGGGCGACAGGGGCGGGAGCAGTTCTTC. The encoded protein is CASSGRQGREQFF.